This T cell receptor (beta chain) was sequenced during a study of cytomegalovirus exposure and HLA in healthy donors. Study findings and constraints: Most TCRs appeared rarely, but some public TCRs recurred in many donors. The authors assumed roughly uniform sequencing depth across donors for presence/absence analyses.

Primers included in the PCR were 60 Vbeta and 13 Jbeta primers. Repertoires were generated with immunoSEQ multiplex PCR, while TCRdb's copy carries only in-frame clones and drops some. In the table there are roughly 150,000 clones, 65% to 80% of which are singletons. Germline V gives CDR1 SGHTA, CDR2 FQGNSA. V was shortened by 10 bases and J by 2 bases, with 7 bases between the two germline ends. CDR3 length: 11 amino acids. Points on this clone: Its target is not known.

This TCR was sampled from a male donor in good health and CMV-seronegative. This sequence joins TRBV7-2 and TRBJ2-3; D not resolved. Sample: PBMCs. CDR3 region: CANSNTDTQYF. The CDR3 coding sequence is TGTGCCAACTCAAACACAGATACGCAGTATTTT.